Each of the 17 T cell receptor beta chains below was sequenced from the same sample in a study of shared clonotypes between healthy human individuals. Assay used: immunoSEQ multiplex PCR; TCRdb lists only in-frame clones, some missing. This table has fewer than 1.8 million clones, about 98.5% appearing once. Sequencing used naive CD4+ T cells sorted from blood. The subset is: CD45RA+ positively selected. These receptors originate from a man aged 25 to 45 in good health.

On this clone: Other nucleotide sequences in the sample specify the same CDR3. The rearrangement joins TRBV6-5 to TRBJ1-1; D unresolved. The CDR3 loop spans 13 amino acids. CDR1 and CDR2 (germline): MNHEY, SVGAGI. Trimming pared 4 bases from V and 1 base from J, leaving 7 bases between. The CDR3 DNA reads TGTGCCAGCAGTTTACGAAGGAACACTGAAGCTTTCTTT. It is translated as CASSLRRNTEAFF.

The chain combines TRBV10-1 with TRBJ2-7; D ambiguous. Between the trimmed V and J ends, which lost 7 bases and 9 bases, there was a span of 13 bases. The CDR3 totals 11 residues. Germline V gene data show CDR1 as WNHNN and CDR2 as SYGVQD (reference sequence). CDR3 nucleotide sequence: TGCGCCAGCATCAGAGACCTCGGGCAGTACTTC. Its translation: CASIRDLGQYF.

In this sample, this clone turned up once. The chain couples TRBV9 to TRBJ1-1; a possible D gene is TRBD1 (6 bases). The germline V gene has CDR1 SGDLS and CDR2 YYNGEE. Trimming cost V 0 bases and J 6 bases, with 15 bases left between them. The CDR3 is made up of 15 amino acids. The CDR3 nucleotides read TGTGCCAGCAGCGTAGGAGGAAGGGGGATCTCTGAAGCTTTCTTT. The encoded protein is CASSVGGRGISEAFF.

This rearrangement joins TRBV9 to TRBJ1-1; no firm D call. Germline loops: CDR1 SGDLS, CDR2 YYNGEE. The CDR3 extends over 16 amino acids. V was clipped by 0 bases and J by 0 bases, with 12 bases between them. CDR3 bases: TGTGCCAGCAGCGTAGCCCCAACCGTCATGAACACTGAAGCTTTCTTT. Translated: CASSVAPTVMNTEAFF. Together with reference TRBV9 and TRBJ1-1, the CDR3 gives the full variable domain: DSGVTQTPKHLITATGQRVTLRCSPRSGDLSVYWYQQSLDQGLQFLIQYYNGEERAKGNILERFSAQQFPDLHSELNLSSLELGDSALYFCASSVAPTVMNTEAFFGQGTRLTVV.

V gene TRBV15 combines with J gene TRBJ1-5; 10 bases line up with TRBD1. Germline lookup yields CDR1 LNHNV and CDR2 YYDKDF (reference sequence). This CDR3 region has 14 residues. Trimming removed 5 bases from V and 4 bases from J; junction bases left unmatched: 2. As DNA, the CDR3 is TGTGCCACCAGCGCGGACAGGGGGAATCAGCCCCAGCATTTT. Protein product: CATSADRGNQPQHF.

V and J are TRBV7-3 and TRBJ2-1; 12 bases match TRBD1. Germline V lookup: CDR1 SGHTA, CDR2 FQGTGA. CDR3 length: 15 residues. V shed 5 bases, J shed 2 bases, and the junction held 1 base outside the gene matches. This CDR3 reads CASSRDRGPYNEQFF. CDR3 nucleotides: TGTGCCAGCAGCCGGGACAGGGGGCCCTACAATGAGCAGTTCTTC.

This sequence joins TRBV7-6 and TRBJ2-3; D unclear. This CDR3 spans 12 amino acids. V was pared by 8 bases and J by 4 bases, with 10 bases between. Germline V CDR1 and CDR2: SGHVS, FNYEAQ. In DNA, the CDR3 is TGTGCCAGCCGCTCCCAGGCAGATACGCAGTATTTT. Amino acids: CASRSQADTQYF.

V and J are TRBV11-2 and TRBJ2-2, with D possibly matching TRBD2 (5 bases). Germline-derived CDR1 and CDR2 are SGHAT and FQNNGV. The CDR3 extends over 14 amino acids. Trimming removed 4 bases at V and 8 bases at J, with 14 bases between. DNA for the CDR3: TGTGCCAGCAGCTCCCCCCGGGGTTCGGGGGAGCTGTTTTTT. It yields the protein CASSSPRGSGELFF. Based on the CDR3 plus reference TRBV11-2 and TRBJ2-2, the full variable domain is EAGVAQSPRYKIIEKRQSVAFWCNPISGHATLYWYQQILGQGPKLLIQFQNNGVVDDSQLPKDRFSAERLKGVDSTLKIQPAKLEDSAVYLCASSSPRGSGELFFGEGSRLTVL.

The chain has TRBV6-1 and TRBJ1-2; D gene uncertain. With 3 bases removed from V and 5 bases from J, the gap between germline ends came to 10 bases. The CDR3 contains 13 residues. Germline CDR1 reads MNHNS; CDR2 reads SASEGT. This CDR3 reads CASSEGRVYGYTF. CDR3 DNA: TGTGCCAGCAGTGAGGGCCGGGTTTATGGCTACACCTTC.

The chain recombines TRBV29-1 with TRBJ2-1, with 7 bases that match TRBD2. The CDR3 extends over 14 amino acids. The V gene end was trimmed by 7 bases and the J gene end by 10 bases; junction bases not matched to a gene: 16. CDR1 and CDR2 from the germline V gene are SQVTM and ANQGSEA. In DNA form, the CDR3 reads TGCAGCGGCGTATGGTTAGCGGGTTCCGAGGAGCAGTTCTTC. It yields the protein CSGVWLAGSEEQFF.

V and J are TRBV18 and TRBJ2-7, with TRBD2 matching over 9 bases. CDR3 size: 18 residues. The V gene's germline CDR1 is KGHSH and CDR2 LQKENI. V was pared by 0 bases and J by 2 bases, with 11 bases of the junction left unmatched. The chain's CDR3 is CASSPPRSGGRGTYEQYF. CDR3 bases: TGTGCCAGCTCACCACCTAGAAGCGGCGGGAGGGGCACCTACGAGCAGTACTTC.

The chain is built from TRBV19 and TRBJ2-3; D perhaps matches TRBD2 (6 bases). V was pared by 5 bases and J by 0 bases, with 9 bases between. Per germline, CDR1 LNHDA and CDR2 SQIVND (reference sequence). The CDR3 spans 14 residues. CDR3 DNA sequence: TGTGCCAGTAGTGGGAGCGGGAGCACAGATACGCAGTATTTT. Encoded protein: CASSGSGSTDTQYF.

This clone occurred once. The chain has TRBV27 and TRBJ1-1; D gene uncertain. There are 14 residues in the CDR3. Trimming took off 5 bases at V and 4 bases at J, with 14 bases between the two ends. Per the germline V gene, CDR1 is MNHEY and CDR2 is SMNVEV (reference sequence). CDR3 region: CASSQAGERTEAFF. As DNA, the CDR3 is TGTGCCAGCAGTCAGGCCGGGGAACGCACTGAAGCTTTCTTT.

CDR3 loop: CASRGDSGETQYF. The DNA for the CDR3 is TGTGCCAGCAGGGGGGACTCAGGAGAGACCCAGTACTTC. V gene TRBV2 combines with J gene TRBJ2-5; TRBD2 is a possible D gene (6 bases). CDR3 length: 13 amino acids. The ends were cut back, 6 bases at V and 4 bases at J, with 12 bases in the middle. Looked up from germline, CDR1 is SNHLY and CDR2 is FYNNEI.

CDR3 loop: CASSTDLAPAKNIQYF. CDR3 coding DNA: TGTGCCAGCAGCACTGACTTGGCCCCTGCCAAAAACATTCAGTACTTC. The rearrangement links TRBV11-2 to TRBJ2-4; D unclear. The V end was cut by 5 bases, the J end by 1 base, with 15 bases between. Germline V CDR1 and CDR2: SGHAT, FQNNGV. This CDR3 contains 16 residues. The full variable domain, with the rest looked up from reference TRBV11-2 and TRBJ2-4, is EAGVAQSPRYKIIEKRQSVAFWCNPISGHATLYWYQQILGQGPKLLIQFQNNGVVDDSQLPKDRFSAERLKGVDSTLKIQPAKLEDSAVYLCASSTDLAPAKNIQYFGAGTRLSVL.

V and J are TRBV2 and TRBJ2-1, with 7 positions matching TRBD2. The CDR3 spans 15 residues. V gave up 7 bases and J gave up 4 bases; unmatched junction bases: 10. Germline V gene lookup returns CDR1 SNHLY and CDR2 FYNNEI. CDR3 sequence reads: CASMGERGTYNEQFF. The CDR3 nucleotides are TGTGCCAGCATGGGAGAGCGGGGAACTTACAATGAGCAGTTCTTC.

This chain joins TRBV15 and TRBJ2-5; D is unclear. Germline V gives CDR1 LNHNV, CDR2 YYDKDF (reference sequence). Deletions cut 4 bases from V and 0 bases from J, with 12 bases between. The CDR3 is made up of 15 amino acids. CDR3 nucleotide sequence: TGTGCCACCAGCACCCGGGTTTGGGACCAAGAGACCCAGTACTTC. This gives the protein CATSTRVWDQETQYF.